Listed below are T cell receptor beta chains from one sample, sequenced in a study of identical twins. TCRdb independently ran MiXCR on the 5' RACE reads; one entry per CDR3 protein. This sample carries a few hundred thousand distinct CDR3 sequences, approximately 10% of them seen once, and the ten largest clones take around 3.2%. This sample was also put to use in a study of yellow fever vaccine responses in identical twins.

Material for sequencing was PBMCs. The receptors shown here come from a woman younger than 30 in good health. Each CDR3 is given with its conserved first and last residue. The D gene is left open where the match is weak. The size field is filled for only some rows; it gives once, few, many or a size class.

many,TRBJ2-1,TRBD1,TRBV7-9,CASSWTGHEQFF,TGTGCCAGCAGCTGGACAGGTCATGAGCAGTTCTTC
many,TRBJ2-1,TRBD1,TRBV6-1,CASRAEGAYSNEQFF,TGTGCCAGCAGGGCCGAGGGGGCCTATAGCAATGAGCAGTTCTTC
NA,TRBJ2-7,NA,TRBV18,CASSPGLSNYEQYF,TGTGCCAGCTCACCTGGACTGTCCAATTACGAGCAGTACTTC
many,TRBJ2-2,NA,TRBV15,CATSRGWNTGELFF,TGTGCCACCAGCAGAGGTTGGAACACCGGGGAGCTGTTTTTT
NA,TRBJ2-1,TRBD1,TRBV2,CASGRDRGLTNEQFF,TGTGCCAGCGGTCGGGACAGGGGTTTAACGAATGAGCAGTTCTTC
few,TRBJ1-6,NA,TRBV6-6,CATKGRDNSPLHF,TGTGCCACCAAGGGGAGGGATAATTCACCCCTCCACTTT
few,TRBJ2-2,NA,TRBV12-3/TRBV12-4,CAINHRTDLPGELFF,TGTGCCATCAATCATCGGACCGACCTTCCCGGGGAGCTGTTTTTT
NA,TRBJ2-7,NA,TRBV15,CATSSPGTALGEQYF,TGTGCCACCAGCTCCCCCGGGACTGCCCTAGGCGAGCAGTACTTC
few,TRBJ2-3,NA,TRBV20-1,CSASKTGTDTQYF,TGCAGTGCTAGCAAGACCGGGACAGATACGCAGTATTTT
few,TRBJ1-2,NA,TRBV7-2,CASSLDPQLYGYTF,TGTGCCAGCAGCTTGGACCCCCAACTCTATGGCTACACCTTC
NA,TRBJ2-2,NA,TRBV20-1,CSARVRGVHGELFF,TGCAGTGCTAGAGTCAGAGGAGTCCACGGGGAGCTGTTTTTT
many,TRBJ1-3,TRBD1,TRBV7-9,CASSLGQGNGNTIYF,TGTGCCAGCAGCTTAGGACAGGGGAATGGAAACACCATATATTTT
NA,TRBJ2-7,TRBD1,TRBV27,CASIQPIGTGSYEQYF,TGTGCCAGCATCCAACCAATCGGGACAGGGTCCTACGAGCAGTACTTC
many,TRBJ2-1,TRBD2,TRBV4-3,CASSHLTSRDNEQFF,TGCGCCAGCAGCCACCTGACTAGCCGAGACAATGAGCAGTTCTTC
many,TRBJ2-7,TRBD1,TRBV19,CASSILQGREQYF,TGTGCCAGTAGTATACTACAGGGGCGCGAGCAGTACTTC
few,TRBJ1-5,NA,TRBV5-1,CASSPGDRSYQPQHF,TGCGCCAGCAGCCCCGGCGACAGGTCTTATCAGCCCCAGCATTTT
NA,TRBJ2-2,TRBD1,TRBV6-4,CASSADRGSSGELFF,TGTGCCAGCAGTGCAGACAGGGGGTCTTCCGGGGAGCTGTTTTTT
many,TRBJ2-4,TRBD1,TRBV29-1,CSVDADDRANIQYF,TGCAGCGTTGACGCAGATGACAGGGCAAACATTCAGTACTTC
many,TRBJ1-5,NA,TRBV20-1,CSARGGQPQHF,TGCAGTGCTAGAGGAGGACAGCCCCAGCATTTT
few,TRBJ2-7,NA,TRBV7-8,CASSLVAANYEQYF,TGTGCCAGCAGCTTAGTGGCAGCTAACTACGAGCAGTACTTC
few,TRBJ2-5,NA,TRBV21-1,CASSKEGDRNEETQYF,TGTGCCAGCAGCAAAGAAGGGGACAGGAATGAAGAGACCCAGTACTTC
many,TRBJ2-1,TRBD1,TRBV9,CASSGTGSNEQFF,TGTGCCAGCTCCGGGACAGGGTCCAATGAGCAGTTCTTC
many,TRBJ2-2,NA,TRBV4-3,CASSQEHLGFTGELFF,TGCGCCAGCAGCCAGGAGCACTTAGGGTTTACCGGGGAGCTGTTTTTT
many,TRBJ2-5,TRBD1,TRBV7-6,CASSLGGQGEGRETQYF,TGTGCCAGCAGCTTAGGCGGACAGGGCGAAGGGCGAGAGACCCAGTACTTC
NA,TRBJ2-5,NA,TRBV6-2/TRBV6-3,CASSYQSSETQYF,TGTGCCAGCAGTTACCAAAGTTCAGAGACCCAGTACTTC
NA,TRBJ2-7,TRBD1,TRBV12-3/TRBV12-4,CASSTPSGQGSNEQYF,TGTGCCAGCAGTACTCCCTCGGGACAGGGCTCCAACGAGCAGTACTTC
NA,TRBJ2-7,NA,TRBV12-3/TRBV12-4,CASSLVDGGTYEQYF,TGTGCCAGCAGTTTAGTGGACGGAGGAACCTACGAGCAGTACTTC
NA,TRBJ1-1,NA,TRBV7-6,CASSRREGDNTEAFF,TGTGCCAGCAGCCGGAGGGAGGGGGATAACACTGAAGCTTTCTTT
many,TRBJ1-2,NA,TRBV12-3/TRBV12-4,CASRVDTLIGYTF,TGTGCCAGCAGGGTGGACACACTAATTGGCTACACCTTC
many,TRBJ2-1,NA,TRBV20-1,CSARDIKKVYEQFF,TGCAGTGCGAGGGACATCAAGAAAGTCTATGAGCAGTTCTTC
few,TRBJ2-7,TRBD1,TRBV25-1,CASSQAGGSEQYF,TGTGCCAGCAGTCAAGCAGGGGGATCCGAGCAGTACTTC
many,TRBJ2-2,TRBD2,TRBV11-2,CASSSSLGSGTGELFF,TGTGCCAGCAGCTCATCTTTAGGTAGCGGGACCGGGGAGCTGTTTTTT
many,TRBJ2-3,TRBD2,TRBV4-2,CASSQGPKVAGTPDTQYF,TGTGCCAGCAGCCAAGGCCCGAAGGTAGCGGGGACTCCAGATACGCAGTATTTT
NA,TRBJ2-3,TRBD2,TRBV7-9,CASSFPGSGRAHTQYF,TGTGCCAGCAGCTTTCCGGGGAGCGGGAGGGCCCATACGCAGTATTTT
NA,TRBJ2-7,NA,TRBV12-3/TRBV12-4,CASSLALGRQGSSYEQYF,TGTGCCAGCAGTTTAGCGTTGGGACGGCAGGGGAGCTCCTACGAGCAGTACTTC
few,TRBJ2-3,NA,TRBV10-3,CAISLGPERTDTQYF,TGTGCCATCAGTTTGGGTCCCGAACGAACAGATACGCAGTATTTT
many,TRBJ2-2,NA,TRBV12-3/TRBV12-4,CASSRVNTGELFF,TGTGCCAGCTCCCGTGTCAACACCGGGGAGCTGTTTTTT
few,TRBJ1-6,NA,TRBV5-1,CASSGNLDSPLHF,TGCGCCAGCAGCGGGAATTTGGATTCACCCCTCCACTTT
NA,TRBJ2-2,NA,TRBV30,CAWNTGELFF,TGTGCCTGGAACACCGGGGAGCTGTTTTTT
NA,TRBJ1-5,NA,TRBV7-9,CASSPPTPGQPQHF,TGTGCCAGCAGCCCTCCGACTCCCGGTCAGCCCCAGCATTTT
NA,TRBJ2-5,NA,TRBV20-1,CRAGQGEAETQYF,TGCCGGGCAGGGCAGGGGGAGGCAGAGACCCAGTACTTC
NA,TRBJ1-1,NA,TRBV20-1,CSAYRAENTEAFF,TGCAGTGCGTACAGGGCGGAGAACACTGAAGCTTTCTTT
few,TRBJ2-1,NA,TRBV4-3,CASSQGLWGEQFF,TGCGCCAGCAGCCAAGGGCTTTGGGGTGAGCAGTTCTTC
few,TRBJ2-7,TRBD1,TRBV15,CATSRPPGQGAEEQYF,TGTGCCACCAGCAGACCTCCGGGACAGGGGGCGGAGGAGCAGTACTTC
few,TRBJ2-5,TRBD1,TRBV29-1,CSVTGRKKETGELGETQYF,TGCAGCGTAACAGGACGGAAGAAAGAAACAGGGGAATTAGGGGAGACCCAGTACTTC
many,TRBJ2-5,TRBD1,TRBV6-5,CASSSGQGREETQYF,TGTGCCAGCAGTTCAGGACAGGGTCGGGAAGAGACCCAGTACTTC
many,TRBJ2-7,NA,TRBV2,CANKPLGATYEQYF,TGTGCCAACAAACCCCTGGGGGCCACCTACGAGCAGTACTTC
once,TRBJ2-3,TRBD2,TRBV5-1,CASKPLGGGTDTQYF,TGCGCCAGCAAACCCCTCGGGGGGGGCACAGATACGCAGTATTTT
many,TRBJ2-1,NA,TRBV12-3/TRBV12-4,CAVRGAGTYNEQFF,TGTGCGGTAAGGGGTGCCGGAACCTACAATGAGCAGTTCTTC
many,TRBJ2-5,TRBD1,TRBV28,CASSPRTGQETQYF,TGTGCCAGCAGTCCCCGGACAGGTCAAGAGACCCAGTACTTC